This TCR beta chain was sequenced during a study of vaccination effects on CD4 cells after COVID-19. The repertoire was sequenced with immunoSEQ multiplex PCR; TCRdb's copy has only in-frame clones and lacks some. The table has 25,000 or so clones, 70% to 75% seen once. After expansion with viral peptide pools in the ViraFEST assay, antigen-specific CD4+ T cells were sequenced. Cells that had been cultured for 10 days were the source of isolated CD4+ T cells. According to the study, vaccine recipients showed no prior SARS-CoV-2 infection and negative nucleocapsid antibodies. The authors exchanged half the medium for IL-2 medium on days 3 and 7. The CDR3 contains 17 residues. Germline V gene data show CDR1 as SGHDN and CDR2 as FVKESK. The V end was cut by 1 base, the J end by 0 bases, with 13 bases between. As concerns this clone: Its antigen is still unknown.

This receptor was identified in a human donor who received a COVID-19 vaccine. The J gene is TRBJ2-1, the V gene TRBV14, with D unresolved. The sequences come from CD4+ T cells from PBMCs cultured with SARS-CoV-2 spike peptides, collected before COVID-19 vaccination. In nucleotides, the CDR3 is TGTGCCAGCAGCCAAGCTAGTCTCCGATCCTCCTACAATGAGCAGTTCTTC. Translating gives CASSQASLRSSYNEQFF.